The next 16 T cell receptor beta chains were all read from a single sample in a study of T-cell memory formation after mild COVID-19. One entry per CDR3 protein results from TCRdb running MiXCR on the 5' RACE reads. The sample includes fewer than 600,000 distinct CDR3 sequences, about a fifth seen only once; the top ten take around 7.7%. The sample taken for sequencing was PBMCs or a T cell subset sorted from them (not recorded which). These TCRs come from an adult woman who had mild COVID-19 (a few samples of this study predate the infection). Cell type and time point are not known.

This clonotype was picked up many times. The CDR3 here is CASSYSGTTDNEQFF. The CDR3 bases are TGTGCCAGCAGCTATAGCGGAACGACCGACAATGAGCAGTTCTTC. The chain employs TRBV7-2 and TRBJ2-1, with D maybe TRBD2 (6 bases). The germline CDR1 and CDR2 sequences are SGHTA and FQGNSA. The CDR3 consists of 15 residues. The ends were cut back, 4 bases at V and 5 bases at J, with 15 bases in the middle.

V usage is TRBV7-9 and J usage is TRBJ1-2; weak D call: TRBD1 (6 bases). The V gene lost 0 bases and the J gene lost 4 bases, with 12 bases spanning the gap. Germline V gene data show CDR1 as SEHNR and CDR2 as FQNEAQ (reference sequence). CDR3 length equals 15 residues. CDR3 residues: CASSLAQDSIYGYTF. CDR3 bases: TGTGCCAGCAGCTTAGCCCAGGACAGTATCTATGGCTACACCTTC.

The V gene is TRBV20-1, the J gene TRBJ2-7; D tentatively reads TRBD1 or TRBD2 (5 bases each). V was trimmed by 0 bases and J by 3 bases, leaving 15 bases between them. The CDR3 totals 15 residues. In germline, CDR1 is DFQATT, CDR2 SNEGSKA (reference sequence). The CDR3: CSARDGWGPHYEQYF. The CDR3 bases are TGCAGTGCTAGAGATGGGTGGGGACCCCACTACGAGCAGTACTTC.

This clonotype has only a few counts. CDR3 region: CASSPRRGDDNSPLHF. The CDR3 nucleotides read TGTGCCAGCAGCCCTCGACGTGGGGACGACAATTCACCCCTCCACTTT. The J gene is TRBJ1-6, the V gene TRBV11-3; D is possibly TRBD1 (5 bases). CDR3 length: 16 residues. Germline V gene sequence: CDR1 SGHNT, CDR2 YENEEA. Trimming left V 5 bases short and J 7 bases short, with 18 bases between.

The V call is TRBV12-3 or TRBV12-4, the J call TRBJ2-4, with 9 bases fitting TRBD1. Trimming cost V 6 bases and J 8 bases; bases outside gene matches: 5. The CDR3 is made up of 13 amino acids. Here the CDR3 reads CASSLDRGDIQYF. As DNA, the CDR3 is TGTGCCAGCAGCTTGGACAGGGGAGACATTCAGTACTTC.

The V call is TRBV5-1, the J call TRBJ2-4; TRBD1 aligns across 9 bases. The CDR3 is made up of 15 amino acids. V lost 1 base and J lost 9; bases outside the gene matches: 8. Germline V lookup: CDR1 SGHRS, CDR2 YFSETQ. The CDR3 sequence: CASSLIQGASSIQYF. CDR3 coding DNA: TGCGCCAGCAGCTTGATACAGGGGGCAAGCTCCATTCAGTACTTC.

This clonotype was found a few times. In DNA, the CDR3 is TGCGCCAGCAGCCAAGATGTTCGACAGGGGGGCGGGTCACCCCTCCACTTT. Protein product: CASSQDVRQGGGSPLHF. This chain links TRBV4-3 with TRBJ1-6; TRBD1 agrees at 9 bases. The CDR3 is made up of 17 amino acids. Germline loops: CDR1 LGHNA, CDR2 YSLEER. Trimming cost V 0 bases and J 10 bases; bases outside gene matches: 10.

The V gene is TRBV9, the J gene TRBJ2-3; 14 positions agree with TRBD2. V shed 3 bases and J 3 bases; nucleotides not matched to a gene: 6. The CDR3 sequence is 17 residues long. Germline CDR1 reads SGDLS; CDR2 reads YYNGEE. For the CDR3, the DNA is TGTGCCAGCAGCGACGAGGGACTAGCGGGAGTTACAGATACGCAGTATTTT. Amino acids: CASSDEGLAGVTDTQYF.

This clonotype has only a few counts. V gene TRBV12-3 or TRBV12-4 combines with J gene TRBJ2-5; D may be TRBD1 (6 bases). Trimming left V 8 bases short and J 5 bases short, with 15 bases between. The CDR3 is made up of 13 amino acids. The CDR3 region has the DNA TGTGCCAGCTTAAAAGGGGGTGGGGAGACCCAGTACTTC. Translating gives CASLKGGGETQYF.

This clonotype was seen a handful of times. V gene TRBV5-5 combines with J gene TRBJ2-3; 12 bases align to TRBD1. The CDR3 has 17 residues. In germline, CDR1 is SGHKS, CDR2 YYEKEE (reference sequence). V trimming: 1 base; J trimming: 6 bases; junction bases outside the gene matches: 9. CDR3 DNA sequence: TGTGCCAGCAGCTTGCACCCGGGACAGGGGGCAGGGGATACGCAGTATTTT. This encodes CASSLHPGQGAGDTQYF.

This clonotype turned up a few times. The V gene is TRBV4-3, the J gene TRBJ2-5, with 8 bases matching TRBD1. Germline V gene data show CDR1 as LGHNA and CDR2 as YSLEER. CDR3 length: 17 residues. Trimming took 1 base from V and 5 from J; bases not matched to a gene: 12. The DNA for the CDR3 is TGCGCCAGCAGCCAAGGTCTATCGGGACAGGCGGGGGAGACCCAGTACTTC. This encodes CASSQGLSGQAGETQYF.

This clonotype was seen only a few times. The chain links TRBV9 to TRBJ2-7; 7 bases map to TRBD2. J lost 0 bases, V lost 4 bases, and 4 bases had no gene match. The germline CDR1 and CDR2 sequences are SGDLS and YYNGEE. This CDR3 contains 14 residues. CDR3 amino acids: CASSPSGISYEQYF. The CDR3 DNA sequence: TGTGCCAGCAGCCCCAGCGGGATCTCCTACGAGCAGTACTTC.

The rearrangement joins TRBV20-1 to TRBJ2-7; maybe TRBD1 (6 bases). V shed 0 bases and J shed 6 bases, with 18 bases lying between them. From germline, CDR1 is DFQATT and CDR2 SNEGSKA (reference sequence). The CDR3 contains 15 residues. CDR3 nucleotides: TGCAGTGCTAGAGAGTCCACAGGGTCCCCGGGCGAGCAGTACTTC. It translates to CSARESTGSPGEQYF.

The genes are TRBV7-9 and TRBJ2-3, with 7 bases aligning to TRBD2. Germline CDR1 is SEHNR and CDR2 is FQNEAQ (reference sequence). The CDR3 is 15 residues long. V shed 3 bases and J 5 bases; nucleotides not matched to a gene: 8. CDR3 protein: CASSFFREREDTQYF. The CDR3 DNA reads TGTGCCAGCAGCTTCTTCCGGGAGCGGGAAGATACGCAGTATTTT.

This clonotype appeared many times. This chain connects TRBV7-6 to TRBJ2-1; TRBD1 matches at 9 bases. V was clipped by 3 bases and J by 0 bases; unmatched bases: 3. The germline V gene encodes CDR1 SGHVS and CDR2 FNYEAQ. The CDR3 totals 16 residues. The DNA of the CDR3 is TGTGCCAGCAGCTTCGGACAGGGGAGCTCCTACAATGAGCAGTTCTTC. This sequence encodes CASSFGQGSSYNEQFF.

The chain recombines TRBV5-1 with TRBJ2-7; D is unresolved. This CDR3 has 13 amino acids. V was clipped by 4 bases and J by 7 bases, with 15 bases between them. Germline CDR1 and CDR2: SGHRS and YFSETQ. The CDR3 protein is CASSVVGGREQYF. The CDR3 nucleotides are TGCGCCAGCAGCGTAGTAGGCGGTCGAGAGCAGTACTTC.